A selection of T cell receptor beta chains follows, all from one sample in a study of T cells in Graves' hyperthyroidism and ophthalmopathy. Using its own MiXCR run on the multiplex PCR reads, TCRdb lists one record per CDR3 protein. The sample includes about 610,000 distinct CDR3 sequences, approximately 15% of them seen just once. The sequenced sample was blood. The receptor source for this set is a middle-aged woman with Graves' ophthalmopathy. CDR3s leave out the opening cysteine and the closing phenylalanine or tryptophan. Clone size, where shown, is once, few, many, or a class for clones that have expanded.

abundance: -
j_gene: TRBJ1-1
v_gene: TRBV20-1
CDR3aa: SARGGKPTKAF

abundance: once
j_gene: TRBJ1-4
v_gene: TRBV6-9
CDR3aa: ASSYTGGPNEKLF

abundance: many
j_gene: TRBJ2-3
v_gene: TRBV18
CDR3aa: ASSPWAKTDTQY

abundance: many
j_gene: TRBJ2-5
v_gene: TRBV11-2
CDR3aa: ASSFYREQETQY

abundance: -
j_gene: TRBJ2-5
v_gene: TRBV5-1
CDR3aa: ASSLDGQGILETQY

abundance: -
j_gene: TRBJ2-3
v_gene: TRBV9
CDR3aa: ASGFGGADTQY

abundance: many
j_gene: TRBJ1-5
v_gene: TRBV6-1
CDR3aa: ASRGNQPQH

abundance: -
j_gene: TRBJ1-3
v_gene: TRBV5-1
CDR3aa: ASSSLDSSSGNTIY

abundance: many
j_gene: TRBJ2-5
v_gene: TRBV11-1
CDR3aa: ASSRGLAEEETQY

abundance: many
j_gene: TRBJ1-5
v_gene: TRBV12-3/TRBV12-4
CDR3aa: ASLETGSNQPQH

abundance: few
j_gene: TRBJ2-5
v_gene: TRBV6-2/TRBV6-3
CDR3aa: ASSYRPGGRETQY

abundance: many
j_gene: TRBJ2-3
v_gene: TRBV6-2/TRBV6-3
CDR3aa: ASSYAGLLGDTQY

abundance: few
j_gene: TRBJ2-2
v_gene: TRBV7-9
CDR3aa: ASSLSGPGELF

abundance: many
j_gene: TRBJ1-2
v_gene: TRBV28
CDR3aa: ASSLGGTHSNYGYT

abundance: -
j_gene: TRBJ2-4
v_gene: TRBV20-1
CDR3aa: SARSGGQLAKNIQY

abundance: many
j_gene: TRBJ1-4
v_gene: TRBV28
CDR3aa: AARDVNEKLF

abundance: many
j_gene: TRBJ1-3
v_gene: TRBV11-2
CDR3aa: ASSLVGLSGNTIY

abundance: few
j_gene: TRBJ2-1
v_gene: TRBV7-9
CDR3aa: ASSNSGSGPYNEQF

abundance: -
j_gene: TRBJ1-1
v_gene: TRBV7-9
CDR3aa: ASSEYPSRGANTEAF

abundance: many
j_gene: TRBJ2-7
v_gene: TRBV6-1
CDR3aa: ASSVDRNPYEQY

abundance: many
j_gene: TRBJ1-5
v_gene: TRBV18
CDR3aa: ASSPPGGANQPQH

abundance: -
j_gene: TRBJ1-5
v_gene: TRBV12-3/TRBV12-4
CDR3aa: ASSLGTGATQPQH

abundance: -
j_gene: TRBJ1-1
v_gene: TRBV19
CDR3aa: ATHPGQAITEAF

abundance: many
j_gene: TRBJ2-1
v_gene: TRBV20-1
CDR3aa: SASTSRGPAPNEQF

abundance: few
j_gene: TRBJ1-6
v_gene: TRBV20-1
CDR3aa: SARAQGAGNSPLH

abundance: -
j_gene: TRBJ2-6
v_gene: TRBV2
CDR3aa: ASSETRGANVLT

abundance: many
j_gene: TRBJ2-5
v_gene: TRBV6-2/TRBV6-3
CDR3aa: ASSYHHRVGRHRETQY

abundance: many
j_gene: TRBJ2-3
v_gene: TRBV7-8
CDR3aa: ASSPVMVPITSTDTQY

abundance: -
j_gene: TRBJ1-1
v_gene: TRBV5-1
CDR3aa: ASSGRDGDEAF

abundance: many
j_gene: TRBJ2-1
v_gene: TRBV12-3/TRBV12-4
CDR3aa: ASSLGRDPVYEQF

abundance: few
j_gene: TRBJ1-2
v_gene: TRBV5-1
CDR3aa: ASSSLTGNYGYT

abundance: few
j_gene: TRBJ2-3
v_gene: TRBV7-9
CDR3aa: ASIKGTGTDTQY

abundance: many
j_gene: TRBJ2-7
v_gene: TRBV11-2
CDR3aa: ASSIRTVSSEQY

abundance: many
j_gene: TRBJ1-1
v_gene: TRBV18
CDR3aa: ASSPRGHQNTEAF

abundance: -
j_gene: TRBJ1-2
v_gene: TRBV6-5
CDR3aa: ASSYDPTGQGSDGYT

abundance: many
j_gene: TRBJ2-7
v_gene: TRBV28
CDR3aa: ASITGGINEQY

abundance: many
j_gene: TRBJ1-6
v_gene: TRBV28
CDR3aa: ASSLTESPLH

abundance: -
j_gene: TRBJ1-2
v_gene: TRBV29-1
CDR3aa: SGPRGGGTLGYT

abundance: many
j_gene: TRBJ2-1
v_gene: TRBV29-1
CDR3aa: SVEGILTGNEQF

abundance: -
j_gene: TRBJ2-7
v_gene: TRBV28
CDR3aa: ASSSQSYYEQY

abundance: -
j_gene: TRBJ1-5
v_gene: TRBV2
CDR3aa: ASSEALHRGIGNQPQH

abundance: -
j_gene: TRBJ2-3
v_gene: TRBV6-1
CDR3aa: ASRSGSSRQADTQY

abundance: -
j_gene: TRBJ1-5
v_gene: TRBV14
CDR3aa: ASSQECWTARAYHSNQPQH

abundance: many
j_gene: TRBJ2-1
v_gene: TRBV7-2
CDR3aa: ASSTTSGTYNEQF